This TCR beta chain was recorded in a study of blood T cell repertoires in COVID-19. Study-level information: From the United States, Italy and Spain came samples of acute and convalescent COVID-19.

Trimming pared 2 bases from V and 2 bases from J, leaving 6 bases between. CDR3 length: 13 residues. CDR1 is LGHNA and CDR2 is YNFKEQ in the germline V gene. Sequencing used immunoSEQ multiplex PCR; TCRdb keeps in-frame clones, though not all of them. This sample has 77,000 or so clones; under 80% occur once, and the top ten carry around 2.6%. This clone was detected once. The sample consisted of peripheral blood. This receptor was obtained from a human donor with acute or convalescent COVID-19. The donor label of this sample is uncertain. V is TRBV4-2 and J is TRBJ1-2; no firm D call. DNA of the CDR3: TGTGCCAGCAGCCAAATGGAGAACTATGGCTACACCTTC. It specifies CASSQMENYGYTF.